The 26 T cell receptor beta chains reported below all come from one sample, sequenced in a study of blood T cell repertoires in COVID-19. Generated by immunoSEQ multiplex PCR, the TCRdb table keeps only in-frame clones and is missing some. Of under 150,000 clones listed, 85% are singletons. Sequences were obtained from peripheral blood. These TCRs come from a woman between 40 and 55 years old with active or convalescent COVID-19.

The chain has TRBV4-2 and TRBJ2-1, with TRBD1 identical over 12 bases. Germline lookup yields CDR1 LGHNA and CDR2 YNFKEQ. V gave up 4 bases and J gave up 8 bases; unmatched junction bases: 6. The CDR3 has 15 amino acids. CDR3 sequence (DNA): TGTGCCAGCAGCCGAGCCGGGACAGGGGGCGATGAGCAGTTCTTC. Its protein is CASSRAGTGGDEQFF.

The J gene is TRBJ2-7, the V gene TRBV7-2; D gene unclear. This CDR3 is built from 12 residues. The germline V gene has CDR1 SGHTA and CDR2 FQGNSA. V lost 6 bases to trimming and J lost 4 bases, with 10 bases between them. CDR3 DNA: TGTGCCAGCAGTCTTACTAAATACGAGCAGTACTTC. Its translation is CASSLTKYEQYF. Complete variable domain (other parts from reference TRBV7-2 and TRBJ2-7): GAGVSQSPSNKVTEKGKDVELRCDPISGHTALYWYRQSLGQGLEFLIYFQGNSAPDKSGLPSDRFSAERTGGSVSTLTIQRTQQEDSAVYLCASSLTKYEQYFGPGTRLTVT.

The count of this clone is one. V and J are TRBV3-1 (or the pseudogene TRBV3-2) and TRBJ2-7; tentatively, D is TRBD2 (7 bases). Germline CDR1 LGHDT, CDR2 YNNKEL (reference sequence). CDR3 length: 15 amino acids. V was cut by 1 base and J by 3 bases, with 13 bases left in between. The DNA for the CDR3 is TGTGCCAGCAGCCAAGGTCCGGGGGGCCACTACGAGCAGTACTTC. This encodes CASSQGPGGHYEQYF.

The chain employs TRBV29-1 and TRBJ2-5; D remains ambiguous. Germline V gene sequence: CDR1 SQVTM, CDR2 ANQGSEA. The CDR3 is 12 residues long. V was shortened by 1 base and J by 2 bases, with 5 bases between the two germline ends. The CDR3 region is CSVEAFQETQYF. Here the CDR3 DNA reads TGCAGCGTTGAAGCGTTTCAAGAGACCCAGTACTTC.

J is TRBJ1-1 and V is TRBV15; TRBD1 aligns across 7 bases. This CDR3 has 14 amino acids. Germline V gives CDR1 LNHNV, CDR2 YYDKDF (reference sequence). The V segment lost 5 bases and the J segment 3 bases; nucleotides outside the gene matches: 6. Here the CDR3 DNA reads TGTGCCACCAGCGTCCGGGACAGCGACACTGAAGCTTTCTTT. It is translated as CATSVRDSDTEAFF.

The chain has TRBV6-5 and TRBJ1-5; TRBD1 matches 7 bases. Germline V gene data show CDR1 as MNHEY and CDR2 as SVGAGI. This CDR3 is 13 amino acids long. The J segment lost 4 bases and the V segment lost 6 bases, leaving 3 bases of the junction unmatched. The CDR3 sequence: CASRRDSNQPQHF. The CDR3 coding sequence is TGTGCCAGCAGACGGGACAGTAATCAGCCCCAGCATTTT.

The chain carries TRBV27 and TRBJ2-1; TRBD2 might be the D (6 bases). Deletions cut 11 bases from V and 0 bases from J, with 20 bases between. CDR1 is MNHEY and CDR2 is SMNVEV in the germline V gene (reference sequence). The CDR3 loop spans 16 amino acids. CDR3 sequence reads: CASRGGGPSSYNEQFF. The CDR3 DNA is TGTGCCTCCCGGGGAGGTGGGCCTAGCTCCTACAATGAGCAGTTCTTC.

The chain's CDR3 is CASSLGASSHEQFF. For the CDR3, the DNA is TGTGCCAGCAGCTTGGGGGCTAGCTCACATGAGCAGTTCTTC. J is TRBJ2-1 and V is TRBV5-6, with a weak D call TRBD2 (5 bases). This CDR3 spans 14 amino acids. In germline, CDR1 is SGHDT, CDR2 YYEEEE. V dropped 0 bases and J dropped 8 bases, with 12 bases sitting between them. Complete variable domain (other parts from reference TRBV5-6 and TRBJ2-1): DAGVTQSPTHLIKTRGQQVTLRCSPKSGHDTVSWYQQALGQGPQFIFQYYEEEERQRGNFPDRFSGHQFPNYSSELNVNALLLGDSALYLCASSLGASSHEQFFGPGTRLTVL.

The rearrangement links TRBV9 to TRBJ1-2; D perhaps matches TRBD1 (5 bases). V was pared by 5 bases and J by 5 bases, with 16 bases between. Germline lookup yields CDR1 SGDLS and CDR2 YYNGEE. The CDR3 consists of 14 residues. CDR3 in amino acids: CASRVGSGGYGYTF. As DNA, the CDR3 is TGTGCCAGCAGAGTGGGGTCGGGGGGTTATGGCTACACCTTC.

V and J are TRBV28 and TRBJ1-5, with 7 nucleotides matching TRBD1. Germline V lookup: CDR1 MDHEN, CDR2 SYDVKM. The CDR3 runs to 18 residues. J was trimmed by 3 bases and V by 6 bases; bases with no gene match: 17. The CDR3 DNA sequence: TGTGCCAGCAGCCAAAGTCGCATTGGGACAGCCTTCAATCAGCCCCAGCATTTT. This sequence encodes CASSQSRIGTAFNQPQHF.

This chain uses TRBV4-1 with TRBJ1-4; 9 bases fit TRBD1. CDR3 length equals 15 residues. Per the germline V gene, CDR1 is MGHRA and CDR2 is YSYEKL. The J segment lost 8 bases and the V segment lost 2 bases, leaving 6 bases of the junction unmatched. CDR3 sequence reads: CASSQQQGAREKLFF. The CDR3 DNA reads as TGCGCCAGCAGCCAACAACAGGGGGCAAGGGAAAAACTGTTTTTT.

The table lists this clone with a count of one. The J gene is TRBJ2-5, the V gene TRBV24-1, with TRBD1 matching 10 bases. The CDR3 length is 16 residues. J gave up 2 bases and V 4 bases, and 6 bases lay outside the gene matches. Germline V gene sequence: CDR1 KGHDR, CDR2 SFDVKD. This chain's CDR3 is CATSDLGTGEQETQYF. The CDR3 DNA reads as TGTGCCACCAGTGACCTCGGGACAGGGGAGCAAGAGACCCAGTACTTC.

The chain is built from TRBV11-2 and TRBJ1-1; 9 bases are a match to TRBD1. The CDR3 length is 15 residues. CDR1 and CDR2 from the germline V gene are SGHAT and FQNNGV. J was trimmed by 4 bases and V by 5 bases; bases with no gene match: 8. DNA for the CDR3: TGTGCCAGCAGCCAAGGACAGGGGAGGGGCACTGAAGCTTTCTTT. Its protein product is CASSQGQGRGTEAFF.

DNA of the CDR3: TGTGCCAGCAGCTACAGGGCAGGCATGAACACTGAAGCTTTCTTT. This codes for CASSYRAGMNTEAFF. The V call is TRBV11-2, the J call TRBJ1-1; the D gene is possibly TRBD1 (6 bases). Between the trimmed V and J ends, which lost 4 bases and 0 bases, there was a span of 12 bases. The CDR3 runs 15 residues. The V gene's germline CDR1 is SGHAT and CDR2 FQNNGV. The full variable domain, completed using reference TRBV11-2 and TRBJ1-1, is EAGVAQSPRYKIIEKRQSVAFWCNPISGHATLYWYQQILGQGPKLLIQFQNNGVVDDSQLPKDRFSAERLKGVDSTLKIQPAKLEDSAVYLCASSYRAGMNTEAFFGQGTRLTVV.

This clone has only a few counts. This sequence joins TRBV2 and TRBJ1-1; tentatively, D is TRBD1 (5 bases). The CDR3 contains 14 residues. Trimming stripped 7 bases from V and 1 base from J, with 13 bases between. Germline lookup yields CDR1 SNHLY and CDR2 FYNNEI. This CDR3 is CASITDGGNTEAFF. DNA for the CDR3: TGTGCCAGCATTACCGACGGGGGGAACACTGAAGCTTTCTTT. The complete variable domain, with remaining parts taken from reference TRBV2 and TRBJ1-1, reads EPEVTQTPSHQVTQMGQEVILRCVPISNHLYFYWYRQILGQKVEFLVSFYNNEISEKSEIFDDQFSVERPDGSNFTLKIRSTKLEDSAMYFCASITDGGNTEAFFGQGTRLTVV.

This chain links TRBV4-1 with TRBJ1-4; perhaps TRBD1 as D (6 bases). The V gene lost 3 bases and the J gene lost 4 bases, with 15 bases spanning the gap. Germline V lookup: CDR1 MGHRA, CDR2 YSYEKL. The CDR3 loop spans 16 amino acids. For the CDR3, the DNA is TGCGCCAGCAGCCATCGACTTACAGGGTATAATGAAAAACTGTTTTTT. This sequence encodes CASSHRLTGYNEKLFF.

The V gene is TRBV5-4, the J gene TRBJ2-1; 10 bases align to TRBD2. Germline V gene lookup returns CDR1 SGHNT and CDR2 YYREEE (reference sequence). Unmatched junction bases numbered 17, after V lost 4 bases and J lost 10 bases. This CDR3 comprises 17 residues. CDR3 in DNA: TGTGCCAGCAGCGCCCTTATGGTAGCGGGAGGTGGGCTGGAGCAGTTCTTC. Its translation is CASSALMVAGGGLEQFF.

The chain carries TRBV23-1 and TRBJ1-3, with 9 bases identical to TRBD1. TRBV23-1 is assigned to the ORF class and has an uncertain function. V dropped 3 bases and J dropped 4; count of bases not matched to a gene: 13. The CDR3 runs to 18 residues. The CDR3, as DNA: TGCGCCAGCAGTCAGGGGACAGGGAAACATTTGGGAGGAAACACCATATATTTT. It codes for CASSQGTGKHLGGNTIYF.

The chain employs TRBV6-5 and TRBJ1-3; D is perhaps TRBD1 (5 bases). This CDR3 has 14 amino acids. V lost 0 bases and J lost 3, with 6 bases in between. Germline V CDR1 and CDR2: MNHEY, SVGAGI. CDR3 nucleotides: TGTGCCAGCAGTTACTCAGGGGTTGGAAACACCATATATTTT. It yields the protein CASSYSGVGNTIYF.

In DNA form, the CDR3 reads TGTGCCAGCAGCTTGGACAGGACCCCCTCTAGCTACACCTTC. This sequence encodes CASSLDRTPSSYTF. V and J are TRBV11-2 and TRBJ1-2; 7 positions match TRBD1. V lost 3 bases to trimming and J lost 9 bases; unmatched junction nucleotides: 10. Per germline, CDR1 SGHAT and CDR2 FQNNGV. The length of the CDR3 is 14 residues.

The V and J genes are TRBV7-2 and TRBJ2-7, with 13 bases lining up with TRBD2. J gave up 2 bases and V 5 bases, and 6 bases lay outside the gene matches. Germline V gives CDR1 SGHTA, CDR2 FQGNSA. The CDR3 is 16 amino acids. CDR3: CASSGWTSGGTYEQYF. The CDR3 nucleotides are TGTGCCAGCAGCGGCTGGACTAGCGGGGGTACCTACGAGCAGTACTTC.

The V call is TRBV10-3, the J call TRBJ1-3; D call uncertain. The CDR3 runs 13 residues. Germline V CDR1 and CDR2: ENHRY, SYGVKD. Trimming cost V 11 bases and J 0 bases, with 11 bases left between them. CDR3 region: CAARDSSGNTIYF. The CDR3 DNA follows: TGTGCCGCGCGCGATAGCTCTGGAAACACCATATATTTT.

The chain's CDR3 is CASSLEGAATNEKLFF. The CDR3 bases are TGTGCCAGCAGTCTGGAGGGGGCAGCAACTAATGAAAAACTGTTTTTT. V and J are TRBV28 and TRBJ1-4; 7 nucleotides match TRBD1. The V gene's germline CDR1 is MDHEN and CDR2 SYDVKM. Trimming at V came to 5 bases and at J to 0 bases, leaving 6 bases not matched to a gene. This CDR3 comprises 16 residues.

Here the CDR3 reads CAISENIGTSYEQYF. The DNA of the CDR3 is TGTGCCATCAGTGAGAACATAGGGACTTCCTACGAGCAGTACTTC. The chain carries TRBV10-3 and TRBJ2-7; D is possibly TRBD2 (6 bases). The CDR3 totals 15 residues. Germline CDR1 and CDR2: ENHRY and SYGVKD. V was pared by 2 bases and J by 1 base, with 12 bases between.

The chain joins TRBV14 to TRBJ2-6, with TRBD1 matching 7 bases. The trim removed 3 bases at V and 2 bases at J, leaving 4 bases unmatched. The CDR3 consists of 16 residues. The germline V gene encodes CDR1 SGHDN and CDR2 FVKESK. The CDR3 sequence: CASSQNRGPGANVLTF. The CDR3 bases are TGTGCCAGCAGCCAGAACAGGGGCCCTGGGGCCAACGTCCTGACTTTC. The variable domain in full, with the rest retrieved from reference TRBV14 and TRBJ2-6, is EAGVTQFPSHSVIEKGQTVTLRCDPISGHDNLYWYRRVMGKEIKFLLHFVKESKQDESGMPNNRFLAERTGGTYSTLKVQPAELEDSGVYFCASSQNRGPGANVLTFGAGSRLTVL.

The gene calls are TRBV15 and TRBJ1-4; 7 positions agree with TRBD1. The CDR3 sequence is 16 residues long. The V segment lost 2 bases and the J segment 4 bases; nucleotides outside the gene matches: 7. Germline CDR1 is LNHNV and CDR2 is YYDKDF (reference sequence). For the CDR3, the DNA is TGTGCCACCAGCAGAAGCGACAGGGCCCATAATGAAAAACTGTTTTTT. Amino acid sequence: CATSRSDRAHNEKLFF.